This T cell receptor beta chain is drawn from a study of CD8 T cells in ankylosing spondylitis. General study points: Relatively scarce in peripheral blood, disease-linked clones were CD8+. A number of the motif variants had already been described in reactive arthritis synovial fluid and blood. Characteristic, it appeared, of ankylosing spondylitis blood was a TCR beta motif of 7 or 8 highly homologous variants. Disease-linked clones reportedly concentrated significantly in matched ankylosing spondylitis synovial fluid.

With regard to this clonotype: As yet, its antigen is unknown.

TCR beta libraries were made by quantitative 5'-RACE with molecular barcodes. TCRdb re-analysed the 5' RACE reads in MiXCR, keeping a single row per CDR3 protein. The table lists about 400,000 distinct CDR3 sequences, around 22% of them singletons. The CDR3 runs 15 residues. This clonotype originated in a male donor with ankylosing spondylitis. The rearrangement links TRBV21-1 to TRBJ2-1; TRBD2 is taken as the D call from the table, unchecked against the DNA. TRBV21-1 constitutes a pseudogene. Sequenced: blood, either unsorted or a sorted T cell fraction (not recorded which). Written as DNA, the CDR3 is TGTGCCAGCAGCAAAGTCACTAGCGAGGACAATGAGCAGTTCTTC. This sequence encodes CASSKVTSEDNEQFF.